Presented here are 18 T cell receptor beta chains from one specimen sequenced in a study of blood T cell repertoires in COVID-19. Sequencing was performed with immunoSEQ multiplex PCR; in TCRdb, only in-frame clones are kept and a portion is missing. Of under 300,000 clones listed, roughly 90% are singletons. Sequencing was carried out using PBMCs or T cells enriched from blood (not recorded which). These TCRs come from a woman aged 40 to 50 with acute COVID-19.

Here the CDR3 DNA reads TGTGCCAGCAGCGGGACAGGGGGGAATTCACCCCTCCACTTT. Translated: CASSGTGGNSPLHF. The chain is built from TRBV27 and TRBJ1-6; 11 bases fit TRBD1. CDR1 is MNHEY and CDR2 is SMNVEV in the germline V gene (reference sequence). V dropped 6 bases and J dropped 7; count of bases not matched to a gene: 2. The length of the CDR3 is 14 residues.

This clone was seen a handful of times. V usage is TRBV21-1 and J usage is TRBJ1-2; the listed D gene, TRBD1, was not tested against the DNA. TRBV21-1 is labeled a pseudogene. The CDR3 is 12 amino acids. The CDR3 is CASSKEGNGYTF. DNA for the CDR3: TGTGCCAGCAGCAAAGAGGGGAATGGCTACACCTTC.

The chain recombines TRBV20-1 with TRBJ1-5; TRBD1 is a possible D gene (6 bases). The V end lost 3 bases, the J end lost 4 bases, and 7 bases lay between the germline ends. This CDR3 is built from 12 residues. Germline CDR1 is DFQATT and CDR2 is SNEGSKA (reference sequence). The CDR3 region has the DNA TGCAGTGCTAGTCAGGGGAATCAGCCCCAGCATTTT. Translation gives CSASQGNQPQHF.

The V and J genes are TRBV28 and TRBJ2-1, with D possibly TRBD1 on 5 matching bases. This CDR3 has 17 amino acids. V was pared by 0 bases and J by 9 bases, with 21 bases between. In germline, CDR1 is MDHEN, CDR2 SYDVKM. CDR3 protein: CASSLWGSGLQDLEQFF. CDR3 sequence (DNA): TGTGCCAGCAGTTTATGGGGTTCGGGCTTACAGGACCTTGAGCAGTTCTTC.

This chain uses TRBV28 with TRBJ1-5, with 7 bases aligning to TRBD1. The ends lost 3 bases at V and 6 bases at J; junction bases unmatched: 8. The CDR3 extends over 15 amino acids. The V gene's germline CDR1 is MDHEN and CDR2 SYDVKM. CDR3 in amino acids: CASSFSDRASQPQHF. The CDR3, as DNA: TGTGCCAGCAGTTTCTCTGACAGGGCTTCTCAGCCCCAGCATTTT.

The J gene is TRBJ2-3, the V gene TRBV15; tentatively, D is TRBD2 (6 bases). Germline lookup yields CDR1 LNHNV and CDR2 YYDKDF (reference sequence). The CDR3 contains 16 residues. V shed 0 bases and J shed 0 bases, with 10 bases lying between them. Here the CDR3 reads CATSRDLAGSTDTQYF. The CDR3 DNA reads TGTGCCACCAGCAGAGATCTTGCGGGGAGCACAGATACGCAGTATTTT.

The chain has TRBV18 and TRBJ2-1, with 7 bases identical to TRBD1. Germline CDR1 and CDR2: KGHSH and LQKENI. CDR3 length: 14 amino acids. V trimming: 1 base; J trimming: 6 bases; junction bases outside the gene matches: 3. This chain's CDR3 is CASSPQGQPNEQFF. The CDR3 DNA reads TGTGCCAGCTCACCACAGGGACAGCCCAATGAGCAGTTCTTC.

The chain is built from TRBV2 and TRBJ2-1; 12 bases map to TRBD2. CDR1 and CDR2 from the germline V gene are SNHLY and FYNNEI. The CDR3 loop spans 15 amino acids. Germline trimming cut 5 bases from V and 5 bases from J; bases unmatched to any gene: 4. CDR3 loop: CASSLGLAGNNEQFF. CDR3 in DNA: TGTGCCAGCAGTCTCGGACTAGCGGGGAACAATGAGCAGTTCTTC.

The chain carries TRBV6-5 and TRBJ2-3; possible D gene TRBD1, 5 bases. Germline V CDR1 and CDR2: MNHEY, SVGAGI. The CDR3 has 14 residues. Trimming pared 6 bases from V and 2 bases from J, leaving 12 bases between. The CDR3 DNA reads as TGTGCCAGCAGGGTGACAGCGATCACAGATACGCAGTATTTT. It specifies CASRVTAITDTQYF.

The chain combines TRBV5-1 with TRBJ1-5, with 10 bases identical to TRBD1. Trimming at V came to 1 base and at J to 6 bases, leaving 4 bases not matched to a gene. The CDR3 loop spans 15 amino acids. The germline CDR1 and CDR2 sequences are SGHRS and YFSETQ. The CDR3 sequence is CASSLSGQGSQPQHF. CDR3 nucleotides: TGCGCCAGCAGCTTGTCGGGACAGGGGAGTCAGCCCCAGCATTTT. Variable domain in full (rest from reference TRBV5-1 and TRBJ1-5): KAGVTQTPRYLIKTRGQQVTLSCSPISGHRSVSWYQQTPGQGLQFLFEYFSETQRNKGNFPGRFSGRQFSNSRSEMNVSTLELGDSALYLCASSLSGQGSQPQHFGDGTRLSIL.

This sequence joins TRBV29-1 and TRBJ2-5; TRBD2 agrees at 8 bases. V lost 8 bases, J lost 4 bases, and 6 bases stayed unmatched. The CDR3 sequence is 12 residues long. Germline-derived CDR1 and CDR2 are SQVTM and ANQGSEA. CDR3 DNA: TGCAGCTTCTTAGCGGGAACAGAGACCCAGTACTTC. This gives the protein CSFLAGTETQYF.

The rearrangement uses TRBV6-5 and TRBJ2-1, with 8 nucleotides matching TRBD2. The V gene end was trimmed by 6 bases and the J gene end by 9 bases; junction bases not matched to a gene: 7. This CDR3 comprises 13 residues. Germline V gives CDR1 MNHEY, CDR2 SVGAGI. Here the CDR3 DNA reads TGTGCCAGCAGCGGACTAGCTGGCTCTGAGCAGTTCTTC. Amino acids: CASSGLAGSEQFF.

V gene TRBV30 combines with J gene TRBJ1-5; maybe TRBD1 (6 bases). CDR1 is GTSNPN and CDR2 is SVGIG in the germline V gene (reference sequence). This CDR3 has 14 residues. The ends were cut back, 0 bases at V and 7 bases at J, with 13 bases in the middle. The CDR3 sequence is CAWSVLGAGQPQHF. Written as DNA, the CDR3 is TGTGCCTGGAGTGTTTTGGGGGCTGGGCAGCCCCAGCATTTT.

The rearrangement joins TRBV4-2 to TRBJ1-6, with TRBD1 matching over 10 bases. Germline assignment: CDR1 LGHNA and CDR2 YNFKEQ. There are 16 residues in the CDR3. J was trimmed by 9 bases and V by 1 base; bases with no gene match: 6. The CDR3 DNA reads TGTGCCAGCAGCCAAGTTGGTGGACAGGGGGTTTCACCCCTCCACTTT. It yields the protein CASSQVGGQGVSPLHF.

The chain uses TRBV20-1 and TRBJ1-5; 8 nucleotides agree with TRBD1. Germline V CDR1 and CDR2: DFQATT, SNEGSKA (reference sequence). Germline trimming cut 3 bases from V and 7 bases from J; bases unmatched to any gene: 11. The CDR3 runs 15 residues. The CDR3 is CSASGDRRGYQPQHF. As DNA, the CDR3 is TGCAGTGCTAGTGGGGACAGGAGAGGATACCAGCCCCAGCATTTT.

The V gene is TRBV12-5, the J gene TRBJ1-3, with D uncertain. Germline V lookup: CDR1 LGHNT, CDR2 FRNRAP. Trimming shortened V by 4 bases and J by 4 bases, and 14 bases separated the two germline ends. The CDR3 has 15 residues. The CDR3 bases are TGTGCTAGTGGTTCTGTTGGAGGATCGGGAAACACCATATATTTT. Residues: CASGSVGGSGNTIYF.

This clone was detected a few times. V usage is TRBV28 and J usage is TRBJ1-5; the match to TRBD1 covers 7 bases. Germline CDR1 MDHEN, CDR2 SYDVKM. This CDR3 contains 14 residues. Germline trimming cut 5 bases from V and 2 bases from J; bases unmatched to any gene: 3. The CDR3 region is CASSRGRGNQPQHF. In DNA, the CDR3 is TGTGCCAGCAGTAGGGGGCGAGGCAATCAGCCCCAGCATTTT.

V usage is TRBV7-2 and J usage is TRBJ1-4, with 7 positions matching TRBD1. The V gene's germline CDR1 is SGHTA and CDR2 FQGNSA. The CDR3 is 14 amino acids. Unmatched junction bases numbered 3, after V lost 4 bases and J lost 4 bases. CDR3 in DNA: TGTGCCAGCAGCTCAGGGGGTTTTAATGAAAAACTGTTTTTT. Residues: CASSSGGFNEKLFF.